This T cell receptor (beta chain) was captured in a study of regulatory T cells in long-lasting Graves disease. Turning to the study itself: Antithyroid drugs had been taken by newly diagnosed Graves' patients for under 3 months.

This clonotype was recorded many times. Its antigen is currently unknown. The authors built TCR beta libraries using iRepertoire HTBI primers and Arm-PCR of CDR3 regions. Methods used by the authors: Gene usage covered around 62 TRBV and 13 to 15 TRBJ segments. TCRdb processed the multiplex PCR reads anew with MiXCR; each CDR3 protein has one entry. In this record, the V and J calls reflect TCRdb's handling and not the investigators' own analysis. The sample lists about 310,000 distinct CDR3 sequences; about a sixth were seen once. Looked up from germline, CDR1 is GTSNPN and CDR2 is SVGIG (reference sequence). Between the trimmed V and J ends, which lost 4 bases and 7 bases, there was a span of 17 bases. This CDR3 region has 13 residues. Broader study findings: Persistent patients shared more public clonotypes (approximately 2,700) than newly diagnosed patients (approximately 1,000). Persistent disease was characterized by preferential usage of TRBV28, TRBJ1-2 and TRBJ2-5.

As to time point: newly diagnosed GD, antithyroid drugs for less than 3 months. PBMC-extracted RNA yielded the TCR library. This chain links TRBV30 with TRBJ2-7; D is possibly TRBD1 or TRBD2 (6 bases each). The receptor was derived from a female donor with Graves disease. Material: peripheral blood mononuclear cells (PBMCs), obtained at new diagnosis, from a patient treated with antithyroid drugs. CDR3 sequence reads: CAWTLSGGLEQYF. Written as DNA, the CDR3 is TGTGCCTGGACCCTTAGTGGGGGGCTGGAGCAGTACTTC.